The present entry profiles one T cell receptor (beta chain) with its context. Its antigen target is currently unknown. Base qualities are not provided; no much larger clone lies one nucleotide away. The library was produced with the immunoSEQ multiplex PCR assay. This immuneACCESS table, as held by TCRdb, lists in-frame sequences with V and J called but not all clones. Of the missing ones, under half trace to an unresolved V gene in checked studies; the others have no known cause. Counted in this sample were tens of thousands of clones; under 80% of them appeared once. The ten top clones hold less than 4% of the sample. Focal radiation therapy combined with CTLA-4 blockade (ipilimumab) was tested in patients with chemo-refractory metastatic non-small-cell lung cancer. The data belong to a study of radiotherapy plus CTLA-4 blockade in lung cancer (dated by TCRdb to the late 2010s). Broadly, across the study: Objective responses were observed in 15% to 20% of enrolled patients, and disease control was achieved in 31%. What the authors observed across the whole study: The strongest predictors of response were reported to be early dynamic shifts in blood T cell clones along with a rise in serum interferon-beta following radiation. TCR clones derived from tumors expanded in peripheral blood after treatment with radiotherapy and ipilimumab.

Trimming leaves V shorter by 8 bases and J shorter by 4 bases, with the junction holding 3 bases beyond the gene matches. The CDR3 runs 12 amino acids, cysteine and phenylalanine included. CDR3 DNA is the only sequence kept; it has 36 bases, read in frame from the first base. Reading the germline V gene gives CDR1 MNHNS and CDR2 SASEGT. Sequencing was performed on peripheral blood, taken from a patient treated with radiotherapy plus ipilimumab. This receptor was taken from a human donor with non-small cell lung cancer who had a partial response to radiotherapy plus ipilimumab. Some clones in this sample may be carry-over from other donors' samples. The chain uses TRBV6-1 and TRBJ2-3, with 7 bases aligning to TRBD2. The CDR3 region has the sequence CASLREPDTQYF. The DNA sequence is as follows: TGTGCCAGCCTGCGGGAGCCAGATACGCAGTATTTT.